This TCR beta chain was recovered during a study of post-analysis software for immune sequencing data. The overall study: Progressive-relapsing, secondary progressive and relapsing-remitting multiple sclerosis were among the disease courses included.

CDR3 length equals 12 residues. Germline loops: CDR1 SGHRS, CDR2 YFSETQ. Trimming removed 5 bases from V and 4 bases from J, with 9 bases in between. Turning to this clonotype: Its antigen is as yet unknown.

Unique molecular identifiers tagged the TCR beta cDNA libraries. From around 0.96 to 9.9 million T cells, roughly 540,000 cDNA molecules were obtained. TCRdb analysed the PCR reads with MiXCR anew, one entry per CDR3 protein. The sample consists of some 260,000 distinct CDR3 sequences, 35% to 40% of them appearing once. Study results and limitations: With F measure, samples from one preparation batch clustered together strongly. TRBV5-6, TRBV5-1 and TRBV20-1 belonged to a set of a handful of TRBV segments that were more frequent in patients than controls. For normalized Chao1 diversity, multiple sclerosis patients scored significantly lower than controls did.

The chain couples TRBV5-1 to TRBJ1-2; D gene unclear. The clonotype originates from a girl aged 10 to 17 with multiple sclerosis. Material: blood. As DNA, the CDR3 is TGCGCCAGCAGAGAGGGTATCTATGGCTACACCTTC. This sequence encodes CASREGIYGYTF. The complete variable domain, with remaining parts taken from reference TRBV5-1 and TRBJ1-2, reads KAGVTQTPRYLIKTRGQQVTLSCSPISGHRSVSWYQQTPGQGLQFLFEYFSETQRNKGNFPGRFSGRQFSNSRSEMNVSTLELGDSALYLCASREGIYGYTFGSGTRLTVV.